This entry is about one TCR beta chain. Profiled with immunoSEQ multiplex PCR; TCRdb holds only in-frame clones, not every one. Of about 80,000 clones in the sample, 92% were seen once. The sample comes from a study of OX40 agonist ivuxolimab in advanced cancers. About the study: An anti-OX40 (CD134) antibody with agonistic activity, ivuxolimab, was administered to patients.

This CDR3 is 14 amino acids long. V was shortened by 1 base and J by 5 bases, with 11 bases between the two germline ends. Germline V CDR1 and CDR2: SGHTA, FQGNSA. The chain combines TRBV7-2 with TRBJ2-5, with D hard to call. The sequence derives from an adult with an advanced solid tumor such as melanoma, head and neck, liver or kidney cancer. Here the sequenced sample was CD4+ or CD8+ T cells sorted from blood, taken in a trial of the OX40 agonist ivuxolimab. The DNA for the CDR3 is TGTGCCAGCAGCTTAGTCCCCCCACGGGAGACCCAGTACTTC. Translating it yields CASSLVPPRETQYF.